Shown below are 28 T cell receptor beta chains from a single sample sequenced in a study of blood T cell repertoires in COVID-19. Here immunoSEQ multiplex PCR was the method, and the copy in TCRdb shows in-frame clones only, minus some. Of about 180,000 clones in the sample, around 76% were seen once. Material for sequencing was peripheral blood. These receptors all stem from a woman in her seventies with acute or convalescent COVID-19.

A remark on this clone: The same CDR3 can be traced to other DNA sequences in this sample. This chain links TRBV11-3 with TRBJ2-3, with TRBD2 matching 7 bases. The CDR3 spans 16 residues. The V gene end was trimmed by 1 base and the J gene end by 1 base; junction bases not matched to a gene: 5. Germline loops: CDR1 SGHNT, CDR2 YENEEA. The CDR3 protein is CASSLGTSGGTDTQYF. In nucleotides, the CDR3 is TGTGCCAGCAGCTTAGGAACCAGCGGGGGCACAGATACGCAGTATTTT.

The CDR3 nucleotides read TGTGCCAGCAGTTTAACGGGAACCTACGAGCAGTACTTC. It encodes CASSLTGTYEQYF. The genes are TRBV28 and TRBJ2-7; a weak D match, TRBD2 (5 bases). Germline loops: CDR1 MDHEN, CDR2 SYDVKM. The CDR3 totals 13 residues. V shed 2 bases and J shed 2 bases, with 7 bases lying between them.

This chain links TRBV5-4 with TRBJ1-2; D is unresolved. The CDR3 extends over 16 amino acids. V was pared by 1 base and J by 0 bases, with 13 bases between. Germline loops: CDR1 SGHNT, CDR2 YYREEE (reference sequence). The CDR3 spells CASSLRSDLSNYGYTF. The DNA of the CDR3 is TGTGCCAGCAGCTTGCGCAGCGACCTTTCTAACTATGGCTACACCTTC. The full variable domain, in which reference TRBV5-4 and TRBJ1-2 provide the parts outside the CDR3, is ETGVTQSPTHLIKTRGQQVTLRCSSQSGHNTVSWYQQALGQGPQFIFQYYREEENGRGNFPPRFSGLQFPNYSSELNVNALELDDSALYLCASSLRSDLSNYGYTFGSGTRLTVV.

The chain is built from TRBV30 and TRBJ2-1; 15 nucleotides align to TRBD2. Trimming cost V 8 bases and J 5 bases; bases outside gene matches: 7. The CDR3 consists of 15 residues. Looked up from germline, CDR1 is GTSNPN and CDR2 is SVGIG (reference sequence). Here the CDR3 reads CAQGTSGRWDNEQFF. As DNA, the CDR3 is TGTGCCCAGGGGACTAGCGGGAGGTGGGACAATGAGCAGTTCTTC.

This chain links TRBV15 with TRBJ2-7; the D gene is possibly TRBD1 (6 bases). V dropped 0 bases and J dropped 4 bases, with 10 bases sitting between them. The CDR3 contains 14 residues. Looked up from germline, CDR1 is LNHNV and CDR2 is YYDKDF (reference sequence). Written as DNA, the CDR3 is TGTGCCACCAGCAGAGATCAGGGGCTGTACGAGCAGTACTTC. Translating it yields CATSRDQGLYEQYF.

The CDR3 DNA reads TGTGCCAGCAGCTTAGTAAGTAGGTGGGGCCGAGATACGCAGTATTTT. Translating gives CASSLVSRWGRDTQYF. V gene TRBV11-2 combines with J gene TRBJ2-3; tentatively, D is TRBD1 (5 bases). The V gene lost 1 base and the J gene lost 5 bases, with 16 bases spanning the gap. This CDR3 comprises 16 residues. The germline V gene has CDR1 SGHAT and CDR2 FQNNGV. The full variable domain, rest sourced from reference TRBV11-2 and TRBJ2-3, is EAGVAQSPRYKIIEKRQSVAFWCNPISGHATLYWYQQILGQGPKLLIQFQNNGVVDDSQLPKDRFSAERLKGVDSTLKIQPAKLEDSAVYLCASSLVSRWGRDTQYFGPGTRLTVL.

The chain links TRBV30 to TRBJ2-7; 7 bases match TRBD1. Per the germline V gene, CDR1 is GTSNPN and CDR2 is SVGIG (reference sequence). The trim removed 2 bases at V and 5 bases at J, leaving 3 bases unmatched. CDR3 length: 12 residues. CDR3 bases: TGTGCCTGGAGTCTTCAGGGGGACGAGCAGTACTTC. It codes for CAWSLQGDEQYF. The variable domain in full, completed from reference TRBV30 and TRBJ2-7, reads SQTIHQWPATLVQPVGSPLSLECTVEGTSNPNLYWYRQAAGRGLQLLFYSVGIGQISSEVPQNLSASRPQDRQFILSSKKLLLSDSGFYLCAWSLQGDEQYFGPGTRLTVT.

This clone was detected only once. The genes are TRBV28 and TRBJ2-7; 7 bases fit TRBD1. J gave up 2 bases and V 6 bases, and 7 bases lay outside the gene matches. CDR3 size: 14 residues. Germline V gene lookup returns CDR1 MDHEN and CDR2 SYDVKM. The CDR3 region has the DNA TGTGCCAGCAGCGGTGACAGGGTCCCCTACGAGCAGTACTTC. Translation gives CASSGDRVPYEQYF.

The chain recombines TRBV5-1 with TRBJ2-3; maybe TRBD2 (6 bases). V dropped 0 bases and J dropped 4 bases, with 12 bases sitting between them. The CDR3 contains 15 residues. Germline CDR1 and CDR2: SGHRS and YFSETQ. CDR3 DNA sequence: TGCGCCAGCAGCTTGGGGAGGGCCGGCTCAGATACGCAGTATTTT. Its protein is CASSLGRAGSDTQYF.

The chain couples TRBV28 to TRBJ2-7; 9 bases align to TRBD2. The germline V gene has CDR1 MDHEN and CDR2 SYDVKM. The CDR3 is made up of 16 amino acids. V lost 2 bases and J lost 13; bases outside the gene matches: 18. CDR3 sequence (DNA): TGTGCCAGCAGTTTACTCCCCTCGACGGGGGAGCGGGGGGTCTACTTC. Translated, it gives CASSLLPSTGERGVYF. The full variable domain, its missing parts supplied by reference TRBV28 and TRBJ2-7, is DVKVTQSSRYLVKRTGEKVFLECVQDMDHENMFWYRQDPGLGLRLIYFSYDVKMKEKGDIPEGYSVSREKKERFSLILESASTNQTSMYLCASSLLPSTGERGVYFGPGTRLTVT.

The chain joins TRBV19 to TRBJ1-5; the match to TRBD1 covers 8 bases. The CDR3 loop spans 16 amino acids. With V trimmed by 5 bases and J by 1 base, 7 bases remained unmatched. CDR1 and CDR2 (germline): LNHDA, SQIVND (reference sequence). CDR3 region: CASSAQGAWSNQPQHF. DNA of the CDR3: TGTGCCAGTAGTGCCCAGGGGGCATGGAGCAATCAGCCCCAGCATTTT.

The table lists this clone with a count of one. Compared with germline, one end of the junction differs, possibly owing to a read error. The chain recombines TRBV6-1 with TRBJ1-6, with 9 nucleotides matching TRBD1. Germline lookup yields CDR1 MNHNS and CDR2 SASEGT. The CDR3 spans 16 residues. CDR3 nucleotides: TGTGCCAGCAGGGAAGGGTCCGGGACAGGGAGCTCACCCCTCCACTTT. Amino acid sequence: CASREGSGTGSSPLHF.

The chain couples TRBV6-5 to TRBJ1-6, with 8 nucleotides matching TRBD1. V trimming: 6 bases; J trimming: 9 bases; junction bases outside the gene matches: 7. CDR3 length: 14 amino acids. Per the germline V gene, CDR1 is MNHEY and CDR2 is SVGAGI. In DNA, the CDR3 is TGTGCCAGCAGCATACAGGGGGTGGTTTCACCCCTCCACTTT. This gives the protein CASSIQGVVSPLHF.

The chain links TRBV29-1 to TRBJ1-5, with D possibly being TRBD1 (5 bases). The CDR3 sequence is 16 residues long. Germline CDR1 SQVTM, CDR2 ANQGSEA. V was shortened by 0 bases and J by 3 bases, with 15 bases between the two germline ends. For the CDR3, the DNA is TGCAGCGTTGAAGATGAGGCCGACAGACCCAATCAGCCCCAGCATTTT. Amino acids: CSVEDEADRPNQPQHF.

The J gene is TRBJ2-7, the V gene TRBV30; possible D gene TRBD2, 6 bases. The V gene's germline CDR1 is GTSNPN and CDR2 SVGIG (reference sequence). CDR3 length equals 13 residues. Deletions cut 4 bases from V and 3 bases from J, with 13 bases between. CDR3 loop: CAWTGDGGYEQYF. CDR3 sequence (DNA): TGTGCCTGGACCGGTGACGGGGGCTACGAGCAGTACTTC. Together with reference TRBV30 and TRBJ2-7, the CDR3 gives the full variable domain: SQTIHQWPATLVQPVGSPLSLECTVEGTSNPNLYWYRQAAGRGLQLLFYSVGIGQISSEVPQNLSASRPQDRQFILSSKKLLLSDSGFYLCAWTGDGGYEQYFGPGTRLTVT.

The rearrangement joins TRBV4-1 to TRBJ2-3; TRBD1 matches 8 bases. The length of the CDR3 is 14 residues. The trim removed 4 bases at V and 4 bases at J, leaving 4 bases unmatched. CDR1 is MGHRA, CDR2 YSYEKL, per germline. In nucleotides, the CDR3 is TGCGCCAGCAGCCGAGACAGGGGAGCAGATACGCAGTATTTT. Its translation: CASSRDRGADTQYF.

This clone was seen once. This chain connects TRBV19 to TRBJ2-2; a weak D match, TRBD1 (7 bases). The CDR3 contains 17 residues. In germline, CDR1 is LNHDA, CDR2 SQIVND (reference sequence). The ends were cut back, 4 bases at V and 6 bases at J, with 21 bases in the middle. The chain's CDR3 is CASSTRDSSWGAGELFF. DNA for the CDR3: TGTGCCAGTAGTACTCGGGACAGCTCATGGGGGGCCGGGGAGCTGTTTTTT.

The chain combines TRBV6-6 with TRBJ1-4; 9 bases line up with TRBD1. The germline V gene has CDR1 MNHNY and CDR2 SVGAGI (reference sequence). V was pared by 4 bases and J by 8 bases, with 5 bases of the junction left unmatched. The CDR3 sequence is 14 residues long. Here the CDR3 DNA reads TGTGCCAGCAGTTTTGGACAGGGGAACGAAAAACTGTTTTTT. This encodes CASSFGQGNEKLFF.

This chain links TRBV5-5 with TRBJ2-1; 15 bases are shared with TRBD2. This CDR3 is built from 18 residues. V trimming: 2 bases; J trimming: 1 base; junction bases outside the gene matches: 4. The germline gives CDR1 SGHKS, CDR2 YYEKEE (reference sequence). This CDR3 reads CASSFDGTSGRSYNEQFF. Here the CDR3 DNA reads TGTGCCAGCAGCTTTGACGGGACTAGCGGGAGGTCCTACAATGAGCAGTTCTTC.

The chain joins TRBV6-2 or TRBV6-3 to TRBJ1-2, with 10 nucleotides matching TRBD1. There are 14 residues in the CDR3. Germline trimming cut 2 bases from V and 8 bases from J; bases unmatched to any gene: 5. Germline CDR1 MNHEY, CDR2 SVGEGT. CDR3 amino acids: CASSYGTGAAGYTF. CDR3 nucleotide sequence: TGTGCCAGCAGTTACGGGACAGGGGCCGCGGGCTACACCTTC.

The gene calls are TRBV25-1 and TRBJ2-6, with 8 bases aligning to TRBD1. The CDR3 consists of 18 residues. CDR1 is MGHDK, CDR2 SYGVNS, per germline. V shed 1 base, J shed 1 base, and the junction held 6 bases outside the gene matches. CDR3: CASSELQGVKSGANVLTF. DNA of the CDR3: TGTGCCAGCAGTGAATTACAGGGGGTCAAGTCTGGGGCCAACGTCCTGACTTTC.

This chain links TRBV28 with TRBJ1-5; D is unclear. Germline V lookup: CDR1 MDHEN, CDR2 SYDVKM. Trimming cost V 4 bases and J 0 bases, with 7 bases left between them. The CDR3 is 14 amino acids. The CDR3 protein is CASSSTHSNQPQHF. CDR3 nucleotide sequence: TGTGCCAGCAGTTCGACACATAGCAATCAGCCCCAGCATTTT.

CDR3 bases: TGTGCCAGCAGTGAACAGGGTGGGGGGGCCGTTGAGCAGTTCTTC. The encoded protein is CASSEQGGGAVEQFF. J is TRBJ2-1 and V is TRBV2; D possibly corresponds to TRBD2 (7 bases). The CDR3 spans 15 residues. The germline V and J ends were trimmed by 2 bases and 9 bases, with 17 bases remaining between them. Germline V gives CDR1 SNHLY, CDR2 FYNNEI.

The chain has TRBV3-1 (or the pseudogene TRBV3-2) and TRBJ1-4; 9 bases match TRBD1. Trimming removed 0 bases from V and 6 bases from J; junction bases left unmatched: 5. CDR1 LGHDT and CDR2 YNNKEL come from the germline V gene (reference sequence). This CDR3 is built from 16 residues. The CDR3 protein is CASSQETGQGDEKLFF. The DNA of the CDR3 is TGTGCCAGCAGCCAAGAAACGGGACAGGGTGATGAAAAACTGTTTTTT.

The chain uses TRBV5-6 and TRBJ1-2; 7 positions match TRBD1. J gave up 4 bases and V 5 bases, and 5 bases lay outside the gene matches. CDR1 is SGHDT, CDR2 YYEEEE, per germline. The CDR3 consists of 13 residues. CDR3 protein: CASSWDSSYGYTF. The CDR3 bases are TGTGCCAGCAGTTGGGACAGCTCCTATGGCTACACCTTC.

This chain links TRBV15 with TRBJ1-5; D possibly corresponds to TRBD1 (5 bases). V lost 1 base to trimming and J lost 6 bases, with 16 bases between them. This CDR3 has 16 amino acids. Germline V gives CDR1 LNHNV, CDR2 YYDKDF (reference sequence). CDR3 in amino acids: CATSRGGSRGTQPQHF. In DNA, the CDR3 is TGTGCCACCAGCAGAGGTGGGTCAAGGGGCACTCAGCCCCAGCATTTT.

V and J are TRBV2 and TRBJ1-1, with a weak D call TRBD1 (6 bases). V gave up 4 bases and J gave up 1 base, with 10 bases separating them. The germline CDR1 and CDR2 sequences are SNHLY and FYNNEI. The CDR3 contains 14 residues. The CDR3 DNA sequence: TGTGCCAGCAGTGGCAGGGGCGGGAACACTGAAGCTTTCTTT. It translates to CASSGRGGNTEAFF.

The chain recombines TRBV7-9 with TRBJ2-1; D may be TRBD1 (6 bases). CDR3 length: 12 residues. Germline CDR1 is SEHNR and CDR2 is FQNEAQ (reference sequence). Trimming removed 3 bases from V and 9 bases from J, with 9 bases in between. The DNA of the CDR3 is TGTGCCAGCAGCTTTAGGGGGACTGAGCAGTTCTTC. It yields the protein CASSFRGTEQFF.